The next 26 T cell receptor beta chains were all read from a single sample in a study of breast tumors, draining lymph nodes, adjacent tissues. One entry per CDR3 protein, called by TCRdb with MiXCR from the multiplex PCR reads. The data hold roughly 260,000 distinct CDR3 sequences, with 30% observed a single time. The lymph nodes were axillary draining lymph nodes from breast cancer patients. Sequencing input: axillary lymph node tissue. All receptors come from a female donor with breast cancer. Some clones in this sample may be carry-over from other donors' samples.

The chain combines TRBV18 with TRBJ1-2, with TRBD1 identical over 8 bases. V was pared by 3 bases and J by 4 bases, with 4 bases of the junction left unmatched. CDR1 is KGHSH, CDR2 LQKENI, per germline. The CDR3 is 14 residues long. As DNA, the CDR3 is TGTGCCAGCTCACCTGCCAGGGGGCTCTATGGCTACACCTTC. This codes for CASSPARGLYGYTF.

The chain links TRBV15 to TRBJ2-3, with 10 bases lining up with TRBD2. J gave up 5 bases and V 3 bases, and 5 bases lay outside the gene matches. The CDR3 has 15 residues. Per the germline V gene, CDR1 is LNHNV and CDR2 is YYDKDF (reference sequence). In nucleotides, the CDR3 is TGTGCCACCAGCAGCGCTAGCGGGAGAGGAGATACGCAGTATTTT. The encoded protein is CATSSASGRGDTQYF.

This clonotype has a single count. Sequence at one end of the junction differs from germline and may be a read error. The chain carries TRBV7-9 and TRBJ1-4; D not resolved. Germline V gives CDR1 SEHNR, CDR2 FQNEAQ (reference sequence). This CDR3 is 14 amino acids long. This chain's CDR3 is CASSLTVGHGELSF. In DNA, the CDR3 is TGTGCCAGCAGCTTAACGGTGGGTCACGGGGAGCTGTCTTTT.

This clonotype was found many times. V and J are TRBV6-4 and TRBJ1-6, with 8 bases lining up with TRBD1. The germline CDR1 and CDR2 sequences are MRHNA and SNTAGT. Germline trimming cut 6 bases from V and 10 bases from J; bases unmatched to any gene: 14. The length of the CDR3 is 16 residues. The CDR3 sequence: CASRRTGSGKRSPLHF. The CDR3, as DNA: TGTGCCAGCAGAAGGACAGGGTCAGGTAAAAGATCACCCCTCCACTTT.

A note on this clonotype: A much larger clone is a single base away; this may be a read error. The V gene is TRBV5-4, the J gene TRBJ1-3, with D unclear. Per the germline V gene, CDR1 is SGHNT and CDR2 is YYREEE (reference sequence). CDR3 length equals 12 residues. The CDR3 nucleotides are TGTGCCAGCAGCTTAGATGGAAACACCTTATATTTT. Its protein product is CASSLDGNTLYF.

This clonotype has ten or more counts. This chain links TRBV6-1 with TRBJ1-2, with D hard to call. Deletions cut 0 bases from V and 9 bases from J, with 5 bases between. CDR3 length: 11 amino acids. The germline V gene encodes CDR1 MNHNS and CDR2 SASEGT. CDR3 sequence (DNA): TGTGCCAGCAGTGAAGCGAGGAGCTACACCTTC. The encoded protein is CASSEARSYTF.

As regards this clonotype: A much larger clonotype is one base distant, so this may be a read error. The CDR3 loop is CASSPDRNSHEQYF. CDR3 nucleotide sequence: TGTGCTAGCAGCCCCGACAGGAACTCCCACGAGCAGTACTTC. The chain couples TRBV7-7 to TRBJ2-7; the D gene is possibly TRBD1 (6 bases). The CDR3 contains 14 residues. CDR1 is SSHAT and CDR2 is FNYEAQ in the germline V gene (reference sequence).

This clonotype was observed many times. V and J are TRBV2 and TRBJ2-7, with 8 bases aligning to TRBD2. Trimming removed 10 bases from V and 0 bases from J; junction bases left unmatched: 8. The germline gives CDR1 SNHLY, CDR2 FYNNEI. The CDR3 has 14 residues. CDR3 loop: CAIAGHLSSYEQYF. The CDR3 DNA reads TGTGCCATAGCGGGACACTTATCCTCCTACGAGCAGTACTTC.

A note on this clonotype: Just one base apart from a much larger clone, this may be a read error. J is TRBJ2-5 and V is TRBV9; possibly TRBD2 for D (5 bases). The V gene lost 2 bases and the J gene lost 5 bases, with 19 bases spanning the gap. The CDR3 has 16 amino acids. Germline CDR1 and CDR2: SGDLS and YYNGEE. The CDR3 spells CASSVDTGLVRETQYF. In DNA form, the CDR3 reads TGTGCCAGCAGCGTGGATACGGGGTTGGTTCGGGAGACCCAGTACTTC.

With respect to this clonotype: Because the CDR3's place on the DNA is in doubt, the DNA is left out and the CDR3 is given as listed by TCRdb. V usage is TRBV6-2 or TRBV6-3 and J usage is TRBJ1-2. The CDR3 is made up of 19 amino acids, end residues included. Germline assignment: CDR1 MNHEY and CDR2 SVGEGT. The CDR3 sequence: CASSIYLCSVVMAAYGYTF.

This clonotype occurred many times. J is TRBJ1-3 and V is TRBV11-2; D call uncertain. Trimming removed 3 bases at V and 2 bases at J, with 5 bases between. The V gene's germline CDR1 is SGHAT and CDR2 FQNNGV. The CDR3 runs 13 residues. CDR3 nucleotides: TGTGCCAGCAGCTTTGCGGCTGGAAACACCATATATTTT. As protein: CASSFAAGNTIYF.

Turning to this clonotype: The missing conserved phenylalanine or tryptophan at the end of this CDR3 makes a read error likely. The chain combines TRBV6-1 with TRBJ2-4; D gene unclear. Per the germline V gene, CDR1 is MNHNS and CDR2 is SASEGT. The CDR3 contains 16 residues. V lost 2 bases, J lost 0 bases, and 11 bases lay in between. The CDR3 nucleotides are TGTGCCAGCAGTGAACCACCAAACTTAGCCAAAAACATTCAGTACTCC. Protein sequence: CASSEPPNLAKNIQYS.

The chain employs TRBV11-2 and TRBJ1-1; D is uncertain. Germline-derived CDR1 and CDR2 are SGHAT and FQNNGV. CDR3 length: 14 residues. Trimming pared 0 bases from V and 4 bases from J, leaving 9 bases between. The CDR3 DNA reads as TGTGCCAGCAGCTTAGACCACAAAGGCACTGAAGCTTTCTTT. Amino acids: CASSLDHKGTEAFF. Filled out from reference TRBV11-2 and TRBJ1-1, the complete variable domain reads EAGVAQSPRYKIIEKRQSVAFWCNPISGHATLYWYQQILGQGPKLLIQFQNNGVVDDSQLPKDRFSAERLKGVDSTLKIQPAKLEDSAVYLCASSLDHKGTEAFFGQGTRLTVV.

As concerns this clonotype: Just one base apart from a much larger clone, this may be a read error. CDR3 sequence: CASSQATTYEQHF. CDR3 sequence (DNA): TGCGCCAGCAGCCAAGCGACCACCTACGAGCAGCACTTC. V usage is TRBV4-1 and J usage is TRBJ2-7; unclear D gene. The germline CDR1 and CDR2 sequences are MGHRA and YSYEKL. The CDR3 runs to 13 residues.

As for this clonotype: A junction boundary mismatches the germline segment, possibly from a read error. V usage is TRBV9 and J usage is TRBJ1-4, with 10 nucleotides matching TRBD1. Germline V lookup: CDR1 SGDLS, CDR2 YYNGEE. This CDR3 is 16 amino acids long. Here the CDR3 reads CASSPDRGKGSEKLFF. CDR3 sequence (DNA): TGCGCCAGCAGCCCGGACAGGGGGAAGGGGAGTGAAAAACTGTTTTTT.

The chain joins TRBV24-1 to TRBJ2-7; 12 bases line up with TRBD2. The CDR3 runs 17 residues. Germline V lookup: CDR1 KGHDR, CDR2 SFDVKD. V shed 4 bases, J shed 0 bases, and the junction held 6 bases outside the gene matches. The CDR3 coding sequence is TGTGCCACCAGTGAACGCCGGACTAGCGGGGTCTCCTACGAGCAGTACTTC. Protein: CATSERRTSGVSYEQYF.

This clonotype showed up many times. CDR3 loop: CASSPGGGTGQYF. CDR3 nucleotide sequence: TGTGCCAGCAGCCCCGGAGGGGGGACAGGGCAGTATTTT. V is TRBV9 and J is TRBJ2-3; 8 nucleotides agree with TRBD1. The germline gives CDR1 SGDLS, CDR2 YYNGEE. The V gene end was trimmed by 4 bases and the J gene end by 11 bases; junction bases not matched to a gene: 9. This CDR3 contains 13 residues.

In this sample, this clonotype turned up many times. The CDR3 nucleotides read TGCAGTGCTGATACTAGCGGGAGGGGGTCAAAGTACGAGCAGTACTTC. Translated, it gives CSADTSGRGSKYEQYF. The chain is built from TRBV20-1 and TRBJ2-7, with 13 bases identical to TRBD2. CDR3 size: 16 residues. Germline V gene sequence: CDR1 DFQATT, CDR2 SNEGSKA (reference sequence). The V gene end was trimmed by 5 bases and the J gene end by 4 bases; junction bases not matched to a gene: 11.

This clonotype has ten or more counts. The chain couples TRBV20-1 to TRBJ2-5, with D possibly being TRBD1 (6 bases). Germline V lookup: CDR1 DFQATT, CDR2 SNEGSKA (reference sequence). The V gene lost 7 bases and the J gene lost 4 bases, with 13 bases spanning the gap. There are 12 residues in the CDR3. The CDR3 DNA follows: TGCAGTGTCACCCAAGGGGGAGAGACCCAGTACTTC. Protein sequence: CSVTQGGETQYF.

Points on this clonotype: A much larger clonotype is one base distant, so this may be a read error. The J gene is TRBJ1-3, the V gene TRBV7-2, with 9 bases that match TRBD1. Germline V lookup: CDR1 SGHTA, CDR2 FQGNSA. The CDR3 is 17 amino acids. The CDR3 DNA sequence: TGTGCCAGCAGCTTAGAATGGACAGGGGTACCTGGAGACACCATATATTTT. It encodes CASSLEWTGVPGDTIYF.

This clonotype appeared many times. The genes are TRBV12-3 or TRBV12-4 and TRBJ2-7, with TRBD1 identical over 9 bases. The CDR3 loop spans 14 amino acids. V was pared by 6 bases and J by 3 bases, with 6 bases of the junction left unmatched. The CDR3 DNA follows: TGTGCCAGCAGGCCCGGGACAGGGAACTACGAGCAGTACTTC. It is translated as CASRPGTGNYEQYF.

This clonotype was counted ten times or more. The rearrangement links TRBV5-6 to TRBJ2-7; 7 bases map to TRBD1. After removal of 3 bases from V and 2 bases from J, the junction contained 5 bases not matched to a gene. Germline loops: CDR1 SGHDT, CDR2 YYEEEE. This CDR3 contains 14 residues. In nucleotides, the CDR3 is TGTGCCAGCAGCTCACCGGGACAGACCTACGAGCAGTACTTC. Protein sequence: CASSSPGQTYEQYF.

This clonotype was counted once. Without the conserved terminal phenylalanine or tryptophan, this CDR3 likely stems from a read error. The V and J genes are TRBV6-5 and TRBJ2-1; 11 nucleotides align to TRBD2. Germline assignment: CDR1 MNHEY and CDR2 SVGAGI. The CDR3 covers 14 residues. The ends lost 6 bases at V and 4 bases at J; junction bases unmatched: 2. CDR3 sequence: CASSPSGGYNEQFS. The DNA for the CDR3 is TGTGCCAGCAGCCCTAGCGGGGGGTACAATGAGCAGTTCTCC.

In its sample, this clonotype was seen many times. This chain links TRBV4-2 with TRBJ2-1, with TRBD2 identical over 8 bases. Trimming took 0 bases from V and 6 from J; bases not matched to a gene: 13. The CDR3 is 18 residues long. The V gene's germline CDR1 is LGHNA and CDR2 YNFKEQ. CDR3 nucleotide sequence: TGTGCCAGCAGCCAAGATTGGGCGGGAGGCCGACCGGGCAATGAGCAGTTCTTC. It translates to CASSQDWAGGRPGNEQFF.

This clonotype was counted only a few times. The rearrangement links TRBV6-1 to TRBJ1-5, with 7 bases that match TRBD1. The CDR3 covers 17 residues. The junction had 11 bases not matched to a gene; V was cut back by 6 bases and J by 0 bases. Per the germline V gene, CDR1 is MNHNS and CDR2 is SASEGT. For the CDR3, the DNA is TGTGCCAGCAGGCCGGGACAGTGGGTTTATAGCAATCAGCCCCAGCATTTT. Translating it yields CASRPGQWVYSNQPQHF.

This clonotype was detected many times. V is TRBV7-2 and J is TRBJ1-3; TRBD1 is a possible D gene (6 bases). The CDR3 has 15 amino acids. Looked up from germline, CDR1 is SGHTA and CDR2 is FQGNSA. Trimming shortened V by 2 bases and J by 7 bases, and 15 bases separated the two germline ends. The CDR3 reads CASSLRTALGNTIYF. CDR3 DNA: TGTGCCAGCAGCTTACGGACAGCCTTAGGGAACACCATATATTTT.